Listed below are T cell receptor beta chains from one sample, sequenced in a study of blood T cell repertoires in COVID-19. Only in-frame clones appear in the TCRdb table, and some are missing; sequencing was by immunoSEQ multiplex PCR. This table holds fewer than 300,000 clones, approximately 89% found once. The sample consisted of peripheral blood. The origin of the receptors is a woman between 25 and 40 years old with COVID-19, enrolled during active disease. The conserved cysteine and the conserved F or W are not part of the CDR3 here.

>TRBJ2-2|TRBV27
ASSFLPPLGSGELF
>TRBJ2-7|TRBV27
ASSSIDGTPRVEQY
>TRBJ2-7|TRBV5-1
ASSLRTGLHEQY
>TRBJ2-5|TRBV15
ATSSGASGLAAIETQY
>TRBJ1-2|TRBV28
ASSNRDRGFYGYT
>TRBJ1-4|TRBV7-9
ASSWGQEKLF
>TRBJ1-1|TRBV28
ASSLAGVPEAF
>TRBJ1-3|TRBV5-6
ASSLDRRNTIY
>TRBJ2-3|TRBV3-1/TRBV3-2
ASSQATSGRTDTQY
>TRBJ2-2|TRBV9
ASSGSVAGVTGELF
>TRBJ1-2|TRBV29-1
SVARDYGYT
>TRBJ2-1|TRBV6-2/TRBV6-3
ASSYPTAISYNEQF
>TRBJ2-4|TRBV10-2
ASSEQGLQNIQY
>TRBJ1-2|TRBV5-4
ASSLWPGTGVDYGYT
>TRBJ2-1|TRBV6-1
ASSEGGARYNEQF
>TRBJ2-1|TRBV6-5
ASGRTYSDDEQF
>TRBJ1-5|TRBV30
AWSVVTGGPNQPQH
>TRBJ2-6|TRBV27
ASRPLRLLKESGANVLT
>TRBJ1-1|TRBV7-2
ASSQRWQEAF